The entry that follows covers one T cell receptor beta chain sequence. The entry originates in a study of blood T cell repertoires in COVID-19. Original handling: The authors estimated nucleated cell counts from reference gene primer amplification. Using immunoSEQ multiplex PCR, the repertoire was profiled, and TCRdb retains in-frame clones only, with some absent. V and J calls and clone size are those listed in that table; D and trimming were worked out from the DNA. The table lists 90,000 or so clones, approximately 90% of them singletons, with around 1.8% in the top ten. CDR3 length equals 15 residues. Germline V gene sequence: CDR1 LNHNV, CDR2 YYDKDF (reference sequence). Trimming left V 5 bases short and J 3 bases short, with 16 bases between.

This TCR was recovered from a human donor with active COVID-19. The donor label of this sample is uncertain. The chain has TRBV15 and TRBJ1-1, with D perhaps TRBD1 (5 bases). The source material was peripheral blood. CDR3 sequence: CATSFPGREDTEAFF. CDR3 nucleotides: TGTGCCACCAGCTTCCCAGGGAGGGAGGACACTGAAGCTTTCTTT.